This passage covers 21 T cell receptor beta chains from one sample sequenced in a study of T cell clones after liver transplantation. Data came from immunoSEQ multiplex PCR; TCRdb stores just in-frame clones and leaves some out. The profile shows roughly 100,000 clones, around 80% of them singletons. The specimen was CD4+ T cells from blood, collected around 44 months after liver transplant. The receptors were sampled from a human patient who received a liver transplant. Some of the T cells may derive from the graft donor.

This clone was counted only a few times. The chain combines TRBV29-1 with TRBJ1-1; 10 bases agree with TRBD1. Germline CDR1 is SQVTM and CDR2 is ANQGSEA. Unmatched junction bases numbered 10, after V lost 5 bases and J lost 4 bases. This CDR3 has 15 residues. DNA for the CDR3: TGCAGCGTTTTGACAGGGGGCGAGAGGAGCACTGAAGCTTTCTTT. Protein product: CSVLTGGERSTEAFF.

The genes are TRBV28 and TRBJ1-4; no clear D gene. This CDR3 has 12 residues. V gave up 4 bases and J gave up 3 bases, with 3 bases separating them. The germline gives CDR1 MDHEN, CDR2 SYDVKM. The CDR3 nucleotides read TGTGCCAGCAGTTCGGCTAATGAAAAACTGTTTTTT. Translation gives CASSSANEKLFF.

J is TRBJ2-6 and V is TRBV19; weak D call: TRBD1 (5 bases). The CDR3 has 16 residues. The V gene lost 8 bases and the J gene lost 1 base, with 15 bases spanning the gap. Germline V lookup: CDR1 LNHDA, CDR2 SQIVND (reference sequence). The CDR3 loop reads CASQGFQGSGANVLTF. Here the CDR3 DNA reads TGTGCCAGTCAGGGATTCCAAGGTTCTGGGGCCAACGTCCTGACTTTC. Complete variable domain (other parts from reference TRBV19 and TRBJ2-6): DGGITQSPKYLFRKEGQNVTLSCEQNLNHDAMYWYRQDPGQGLRLIYYSQIVNDFQKGDIAEGYSVSREKKESFPLTVTSAQKNPTAFYLCASQGFQGSGANVLTFGAGSRLTVL.

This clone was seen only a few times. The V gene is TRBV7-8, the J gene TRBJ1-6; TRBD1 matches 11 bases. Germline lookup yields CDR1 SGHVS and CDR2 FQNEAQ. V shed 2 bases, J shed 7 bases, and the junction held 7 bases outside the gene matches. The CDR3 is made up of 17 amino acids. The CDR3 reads CASSLNSGDRGNSPLHF. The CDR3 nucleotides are TGTGCCAGCAGCTTAAATAGCGGGGACAGGGGGAATTCACCCCTCCACTTT.

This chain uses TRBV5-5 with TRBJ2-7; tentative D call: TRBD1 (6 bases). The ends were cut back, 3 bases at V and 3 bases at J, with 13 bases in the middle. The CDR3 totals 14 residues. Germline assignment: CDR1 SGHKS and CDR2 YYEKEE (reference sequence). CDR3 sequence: CASSSPGHYYEQYF. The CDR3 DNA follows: TGTGCCAGCAGCTCTCCGGGACATTACTACGAGCAGTACTTC.

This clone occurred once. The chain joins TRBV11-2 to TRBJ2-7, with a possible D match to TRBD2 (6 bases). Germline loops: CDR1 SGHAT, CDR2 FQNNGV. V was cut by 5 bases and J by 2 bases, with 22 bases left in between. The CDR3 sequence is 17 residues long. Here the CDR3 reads CASSPQPAGLGTYEQYF. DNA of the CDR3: TGTGCCAGCAGCCCCCAACCGGCGGGACTCGGCACCTACGAGCAGTACTTC. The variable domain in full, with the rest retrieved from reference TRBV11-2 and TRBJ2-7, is EAGVAQSPRYKIIEKRQSVAFWCNPISGHATLYWYQQILGQGPKLLIQFQNNGVVDDSQLPKDRFSAERLKGVDSTLKIQPAKLEDSAVYLCASSPQPAGLGTYEQYFGPGTRLTVT.

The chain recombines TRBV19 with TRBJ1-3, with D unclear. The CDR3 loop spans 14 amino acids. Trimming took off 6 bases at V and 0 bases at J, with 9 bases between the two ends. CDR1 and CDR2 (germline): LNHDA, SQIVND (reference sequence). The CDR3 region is CASSPRTSGNTIYF. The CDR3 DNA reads TGTGCCAGTAGCCCTCGGACCTCTGGAAACACCATATATTTT.

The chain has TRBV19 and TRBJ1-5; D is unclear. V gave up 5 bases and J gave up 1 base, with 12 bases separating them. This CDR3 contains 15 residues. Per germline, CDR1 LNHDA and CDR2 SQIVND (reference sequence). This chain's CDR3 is CASSGERRSNQPQHF. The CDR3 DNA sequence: TGTGCCAGTAGTGGGGAGAGACGCAGCAATCAGCCCCAGCATTTT.

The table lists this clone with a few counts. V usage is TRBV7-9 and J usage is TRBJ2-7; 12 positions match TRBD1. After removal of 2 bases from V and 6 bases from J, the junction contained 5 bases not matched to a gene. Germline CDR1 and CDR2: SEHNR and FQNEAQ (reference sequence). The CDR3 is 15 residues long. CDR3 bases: TGTGCCAGCAGCTTATCGGGACAGGGGGCTTCCGAGCAGTACTTC. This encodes CASSLSGQGASEQYF.

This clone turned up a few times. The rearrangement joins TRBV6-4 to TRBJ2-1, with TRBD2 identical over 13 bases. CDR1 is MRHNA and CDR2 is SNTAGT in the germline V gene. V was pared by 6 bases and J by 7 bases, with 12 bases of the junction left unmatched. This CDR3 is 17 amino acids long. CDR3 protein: CASSYELAGGPRNEQFF. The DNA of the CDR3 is TGTGCCAGCAGCTACGAACTAGCGGGGGGGCCGCGAAATGAGCAGTTCTTC.

CDR3 coding DNA: TGTGCCAGCAGTCGTGGGGCGGCGTTCCAAGAGACCCAGTACTTC. Protein product: CASSRGAAFQETQYF. The V and J genes are TRBV11-2 and TRBJ2-5, with D possibly matching TRBD1 (5 bases). Trimming took off 6 bases at V and 1 base at J, with 15 bases between the two ends. The CDR3 has 15 residues. Germline CDR1 SGHAT, CDR2 FQNNGV.

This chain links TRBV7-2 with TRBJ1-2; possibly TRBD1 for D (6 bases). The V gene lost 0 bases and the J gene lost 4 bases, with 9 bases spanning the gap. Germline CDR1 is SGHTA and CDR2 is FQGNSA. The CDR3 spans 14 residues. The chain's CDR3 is CASSLALGGYGYTF. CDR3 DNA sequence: TGTGCCAGCAGCTTAGCATTAGGGGGCTATGGCTACACCTTC.

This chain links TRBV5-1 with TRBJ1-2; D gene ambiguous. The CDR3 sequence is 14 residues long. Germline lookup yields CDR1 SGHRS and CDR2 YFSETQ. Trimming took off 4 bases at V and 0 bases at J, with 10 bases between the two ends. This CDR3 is CASSPAWANYGYTF. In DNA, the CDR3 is TGCGCCAGCAGCCCTGCCTGGGCTAACTATGGCTACACCTTC.

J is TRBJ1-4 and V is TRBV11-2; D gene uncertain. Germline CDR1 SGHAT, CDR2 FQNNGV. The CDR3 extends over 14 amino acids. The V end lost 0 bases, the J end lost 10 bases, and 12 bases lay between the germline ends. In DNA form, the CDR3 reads TGTGCCAGCAGCTTAGATAGGTCAGCCCGAAAACTGTTTTTT. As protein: CASSLDRSARKLFF.

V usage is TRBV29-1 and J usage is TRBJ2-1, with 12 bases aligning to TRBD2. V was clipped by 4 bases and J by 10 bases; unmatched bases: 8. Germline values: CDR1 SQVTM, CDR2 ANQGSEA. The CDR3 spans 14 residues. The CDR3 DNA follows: TGCAGCGTTGTGATGACTAGCGGGAGTTGGGAGCAGTTCTTC. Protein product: CSVVMTSGSWEQFF.

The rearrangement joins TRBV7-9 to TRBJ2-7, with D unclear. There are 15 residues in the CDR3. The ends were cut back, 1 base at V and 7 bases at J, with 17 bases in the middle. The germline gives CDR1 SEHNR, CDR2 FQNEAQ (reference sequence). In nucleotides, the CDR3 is TGTGCCAGCAGCTTAGTGACGGCCGACCCTGGAGAGCAGTACTTC. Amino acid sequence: CASSLVTADPGEQYF.

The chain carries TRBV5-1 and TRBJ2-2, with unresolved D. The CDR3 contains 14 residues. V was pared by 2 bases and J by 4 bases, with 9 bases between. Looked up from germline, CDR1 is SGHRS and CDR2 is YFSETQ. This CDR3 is CASSLGQSTGELFF. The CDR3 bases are TGCGCCAGCAGCTTAGGGCAGAGCACCGGGGAGCTGTTTTTT.

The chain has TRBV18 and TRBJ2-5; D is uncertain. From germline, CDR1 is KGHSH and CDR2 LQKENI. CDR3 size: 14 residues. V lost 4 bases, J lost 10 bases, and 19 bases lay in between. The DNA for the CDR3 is TGTGCCAGCTCACGCACGCCGTCCACCGTGCTCCAGTACTTC. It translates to CASSRTPSTVLQYF.

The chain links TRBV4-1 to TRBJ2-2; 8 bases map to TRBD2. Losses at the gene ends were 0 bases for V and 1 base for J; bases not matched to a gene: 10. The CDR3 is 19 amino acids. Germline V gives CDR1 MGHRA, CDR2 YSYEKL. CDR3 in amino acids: CASSQDPLAGGLNTGELFF. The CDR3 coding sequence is TGCGCCAGCAGCCAAGACCCGTTGGCGGGGGGACTGAACACCGGGGAGCTGTTTTTT.

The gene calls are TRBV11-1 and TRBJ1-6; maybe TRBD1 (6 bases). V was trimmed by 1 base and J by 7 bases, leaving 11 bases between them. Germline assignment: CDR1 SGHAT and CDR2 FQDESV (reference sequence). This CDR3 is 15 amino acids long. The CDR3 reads CASSLVWDTNSPLHF. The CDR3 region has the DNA TGTGCCAGCAGCTTAGTGTGGGACACCAATTCACCCCTCCACTTT.

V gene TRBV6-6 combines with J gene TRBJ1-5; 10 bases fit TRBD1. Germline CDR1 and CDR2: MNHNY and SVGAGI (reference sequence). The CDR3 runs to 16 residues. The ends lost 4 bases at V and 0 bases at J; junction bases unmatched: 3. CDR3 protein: CASSFGQGDSNQPQHF. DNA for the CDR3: TGTGCCAGCAGTTTCGGACAGGGGGATAGCAATCAGCCCCAGCATTTT.